The following is a T cell receptor beta chain sequence with its context. This sample is drawn from a study of technical replicates of blood from several donors. The germline CDR1 and CDR2 sequences are GTSNPN and SVGIG (reference sequence). This CDR3 spans 12 amino acids. The method was immunoSEQ multiplex PCR; TCRdb's version includes in-frame clones alone and lacks a portion of them. In the table there are approximately 89,000 clones, about 94% of which are singletons. This chain connects TRBV30 to TRBJ2-5, with TRBD2 matching 7 bases. The sample comprised T cells isolated from PBMCs. The clonotype originates from a human donor in good health. The CDR3 loop reads CAYGGFGETQYF. CDR3 coding DNA: TGTGCATACGGGGGGTTCGGGGAGACCCAGTACTTC. Full variable domain (missing parts from reference TRBV30 and TRBJ2-5): SQTIHQWPATLVQPVGSPLSLECTVEGTSNPNLYWYRQAAGRGLQLLFYSVGIGQISSEVPQNLSASRPQDRQFILSSKKLLLSDSGFYLCAYGGFGETQYFGPGTRLLVL.